This TCR beta chain is drawn from a study of blood T cells in healthy people across ages. Study-level points and caveats: What prevented conclusive comparison of naive and antigen-experienced cells was that PBMCs were unsorted.

Total RNA, at least 5 micrograms per sample, was extracted from PBMCs. This clonotype was counted between two and nine times. What it recognizes is unknown. The CDR3 runs 12 residues. V was shortened by 6 bases and J by 1 base, with 9 bases between the two germline ends. Germline CDR1 DFQATT, CDR2 SNEGSKA (reference sequence). With a J-beta primer mix and a sample-barcoded 5' primer, a second PCR ran 7 to 11 cycles. TCRdb fed the 5' RACE reads into MiXCR, producing one record per CDR3 protein. This table has around 900,000 distinct CDR3 sequences, roughly half appearing once. V is TRBV20-1 and J is TRBJ2-5; the D gene could be TRBD1 or TRBD2 (5 bases each). The TCR was taken from a woman aged 55-70 years in good health. Sequencing was performed on blood. CDR3 bases: TGCAGTGCCGGGGACCCCCAAGAGACCCAGTACTTC. It is translated as CSAGDPQETQYF.